Following are 18 T cell receptor beta chains from one sample sequenced in a study of T cell responses to AZD1222 COVID-19 vaccine. Method: immunoSEQ multiplex PCR; TCRdb's copy keeps in-frame clones and lacks some. This table has 100,000 to 150,000 clones, about 89% appearing once. Sequenced material: peripheral blood, taken on day 0 of MenACWY control vaccination. The source is an adult in good health.

J is TRBJ2-1 and V is TRBV19, with a possible D match to TRBD2 (5 bases). The CDR3 runs 15 residues. V was shortened by 7 bases and J by 0 bases, with 13 bases between the two germline ends. CDR1 LNHDA and CDR2 SQIVND come from the germline V gene (reference sequence). The CDR3: CASTPPGSSYNEQFF. The CDR3 nucleotides read TGTGCCAGTACCCCGCCTGGGAGCTCCTACAATGAGCAGTTCTTC.

The V gene is TRBV6-1, the J gene TRBJ1-5; D might be TRBD1 (6 bases). Germline V lookup: CDR1 MNHNS, CDR2 SASEGT. CDR3 length: 17 residues. V dropped 0 bases and J dropped 4 bases, with 16 bases sitting between them. In DNA, the CDR3 is TGTGCCAGCAGTGAAGCCGCTAAGGGGGGGGCGAATCAGCCCCAGCATTTT. It is translated as CASSEAAKGGANQPQHF.

V usage is TRBV7-2 and J usage is TRBJ2-3; D is perhaps TRBD1 or TRBD2 (5 bases each). The CDR3 is 14 residues long. Germline V gene lookup returns CDR1 SGHTA and CDR2 FQGNSA. V dropped 1 base and J dropped 5 bases, with 10 bases sitting between them. The CDR3 reads CASSLVLDRDTQYF. The CDR3 bases are TGTGCCAGCAGCTTAGTACTAGACAGAGATACGCAGTATTTT.

The J gene is TRBJ1-2, the V gene TRBV12-3 or TRBV12-4, with 7 bases identical to TRBD1. This CDR3 has 13 residues. Unmatched junction bases numbered 2, after V lost 5 bases and J lost 2 bases. CDR3 nucleotides: TGTGCCAGCAGTCGGGACAGCAACTATGGCTACACCTTC. Translating gives CASSRDSNYGYTF.

The V gene is TRBV19, the J gene TRBJ2-7, with 9 bases identical to TRBD1. The junction had 4 bases not matched to a gene; V was cut back by 1 base and J by 3 bases. CDR3 length: 15 amino acids. CDR1 is LNHDA and CDR2 is SQIVND in the germline V gene (reference sequence). The CDR3 is CASSIGTGGGYEQYF. CDR3 bases: TGTGCCAGTAGTATAGGAACAGGGGGCGGCTACGAGCAGTACTTC.

This rearrangement joins TRBV7-3 to TRBJ2-7; 14 bases map to TRBD2. CDR3 length equals 15 residues. Germline CDR1 SGHTA, CDR2 FQGTGA. The junction had 5 bases not matched to a gene; V was cut back by 4 bases and J by 6 bases. CDR3 nucleotide sequence: TGTGCCAGCAGCTCTGGACTAGCGGGAGGATCCGAGCAGTACTTC. Residues: CASSSGLAGGSEQYF.

This clone occurred a few times. This chain joins TRBV6-2 or TRBV6-3 and TRBJ1-2; D call uncertain. CDR1 MNHEY and CDR2 SVGEGT come from the germline V gene. The germline V and J ends were trimmed by 3 bases and 3 bases, with 17 bases remaining between them. This CDR3 spans 16 amino acids. The CDR3 spells CASSYLARPDDYGYTF. CDR3 in DNA: TGTGCCAGCAGTTATCTTGCCCGGCCGGACGACTATGGCTACACCTTC.

The V gene is TRBV27, the J gene TRBJ1-2; tentatively, D is TRBD1 (6 bases). The CDR3 is 16 amino acids. V shed 0 bases and J shed 2 bases, with 13 bases lying between them. Germline-derived CDR1 and CDR2 are MNHEY and SMNVEV (reference sequence). This CDR3 is CASSLSAGAVNYGYTF. The CDR3 coding sequence is TGTGCCAGCAGTTTATCTGCAGGGGCGGTAAACTATGGCTACACCTTC.

The chain has TRBV6-5 and TRBJ2-1, with 13 bases matching TRBD2. With 6 bases clipped from V and 7 bases from J, the junction kept 3 bases outside the gene matches. Per germline, CDR1 MNHEY and CDR2 SVGAGI. The CDR3 is made up of 14 amino acids. This CDR3 reads CASRSGLAGNEQFF. In DNA form, the CDR3 reads TGTGCCAGCAGGTCGGGACTAGCGGGGAATGAGCAGTTCTTC.

This chain's CDR3 is CASSPNRGDTEAFF. In DNA form, the CDR3 reads TGTGCCAGCTCGCCAAACAGGGGCGACACTGAAGCTTTCTTT. The rearrangement uses TRBV18 and TRBJ1-1, with 7 bases fitting TRBD1. This CDR3 has 14 residues. CDR1 and CDR2 from the germline V gene are KGHSH and LQKENI. V was clipped by 6 bases and J by 3 bases; unmatched bases: 7.

This chain joins TRBV19 and TRBJ1-5, with D perhaps TRBD1 (6 bases). In germline, CDR1 is LNHDA, CDR2 SQIVND (reference sequence). This CDR3 is built from 15 residues. The germline V and J ends were trimmed by 3 bases and 0 bases, with 9 bases remaining between them. CDR3 sequence: CASSMIGGSNQPQHF. The CDR3 DNA sequence: TGTGCCAGTAGTATGATAGGGGGTAGCAATCAGCCCCAGCATTTT. The variable domain in full, completed from reference TRBV19 and TRBJ1-5, reads DGGITQSPKYLFRKEGQNVTLSCEQNLNHDAMYWYRQDPGQGLRLIYYSQIVNDFQKGDIAEGYSVSREKKESFPLTVTSAQKNPTAFYLCASSMIGGSNQPQHFGDGTRLSIL.

The V gene is TRBV5-1, the J gene TRBJ2-2; D is undetermined. This CDR3 region has 15 residues. The germline V gene encodes CDR1 SGHRS and CDR2 YFSETQ. V lost 4 bases to trimming and J lost 4 bases, with 14 bases between them. The CDR3 DNA is TGCGCCAGCAGCCGGACGGCGGAAGTCACCGGGGAGCTGTTTTTT. Encoded protein: CASSRTAEVTGELFF.

V is TRBV19 and J is TRBJ1-2; D gene ambiguous. This CDR3 is 11 amino acids long. V lost 6 bases and J lost 6, with 8 bases in between. CDR1 is LNHDA and CDR2 is SQIVND in the germline V gene (reference sequence). The CDR3 loop is CASRIGHGYTF. The DNA of the CDR3 is TGTGCCAGTAGGATCGGGCATGGCTACACCTTC.

V gene TRBV7-9 combines with J gene TRBJ1-2; 7 positions match TRBD1. The CDR3 is 17 residues long. J lost 5 bases, V lost 2 bases, and 14 bases had no gene match. From germline, CDR1 is SEHNR and CDR2 FQNEAQ (reference sequence). CDR3: CASSLSTRLTGQYGYTF. Written as DNA, the CDR3 is TGTGCCAGCAGCTTATCGACCCGGTTGACGGGACAGTATGGCTACACCTTC.

The rearrangement uses TRBV2 and TRBJ1-2; no clear D gene. V was cut by 2 bases and J by 1 base, with 11 bases left in between. Germline values: CDR1 SNHLY, CDR2 FYNNEI. This CDR3 region has 15 residues. CDR3 protein: CASSESRGGNYGYTF. The DNA for the CDR3 is TGTGCCAGCAGTGAAAGTCGCGGTGGTAACTATGGCTACACCTTC.

The chain joins TRBV30 to TRBJ1-3; tentative D call: TRBD1 (6 bases). Trimming took 0 bases from V and 2 from J, leaving 17 bases between them. This CDR3 spans 17 amino acids. Germline CDR1 GTSNPN, CDR2 SVGIG (reference sequence). CDR3 sequence reads: CAWSVREGRGPGNTIYF. The CDR3 coding sequence is TGTGCCTGGAGTGTACGGGAAGGCAGGGGTCCTGGAAACACCATATATTTT. Variable domain in full (rest from reference TRBV30 and TRBJ1-3): SQTIHQWPATLVQPVGSPLSLECTVEGTSNPNLYWYRQAAGRGLQLLFYSVGIGQISSEVPQNLSASRPQDRQFILSSKKLLLSDSGFYLCAWSVREGRGPGNTIYFGEGSWLTVV.

V and J are TRBV27 and TRBJ2-3; D gene unclear. Trimming took 3 bases from V and 2 from J, leaving 6 bases between them. Germline-derived CDR1 and CDR2 are MNHEY and SMNVEV (reference sequence). There are 13 residues in the CDR3. CDR3 nucleotide sequence: TGTGCCAGCAGTTTGAGAGCCACAGATACGCAGTATTTT. As protein: CASSLRATDTQYF.

This chain joins TRBV11-2 and TRBJ1-5; D may be TRBD1 (6 bases). V lost 1 base, J lost 1 base, and 11 bases lay in between. Germline CDR1 SGHAT, CDR2 FQNNGV. This CDR3 region has 16 residues. CDR3 sequence (DNA): TGTGCCAGCAGCTTAGGTGGGGGCTACAGCAATCAGCCCCAGCATTTT. Protein: CASSLGGGYSNQPQHF.